These 10 T cell receptor beta chains were sequenced from one sample in a study of a mutant IDH1 vaccine in newly diagnosed glioma. Time point given: week 47, end of study. The study gave 300 ug of mutant IDH1 20-mer peptide per vaccine dose, with topical imiquimod. Their cognate antigens are unknown. Using immunoSEQ multiplex PCR, the repertoire was profiled, and TCRdb retains in-frame clones only, with some absent. Of around 100,000 clones in the sample, over 85% were seen once. Here the sequenced sample was PBMCs, taken from a glioma patient whose treatment included an IDH1 peptide vaccine. These receptors were collected from a woman aged 45 to 65 with glioma.

V usage is TRBV28 and J usage is TRBJ2-3; tentative D call: TRBD2 (5 bases). Trimming pared 3 bases from V and 2 bases from J, leaving 18 bases between. Germline loops: CDR1 MDHEN, CDR2 SYDVKM. This CDR3 is built from 17 residues. CDR3 sequence: CASSFGSSSRLTDTQYF. The CDR3 nucleotides read TGTGCCAGCAGTTTTGGGTCTAGCAGCCGCCTCACAGATACGCAGTATTTT.

This clone was detected only once. The V call is TRBV6-1, the J call TRBJ1-1, with a tentative D call TRBD1 (5 bases). The germline V gene encodes CDR1 MNHNS and CDR2 SASEGT. V was shortened by 8 bases and J by 4 bases, with 14 bases between the two germline ends. CDR3 length equals 13 residues. CDR3 in amino acids: CASAPGERTEAFF. The CDR3 DNA reads as TGTGCCAGCGCCCCGGGGGAGCGCACTGAAGCTTTCTTT.

The chain links TRBV19 to TRBJ1-1; D perhaps matches TRBD1 (5 bases). The germline V and J ends were trimmed by 6 bases and 1 base, with 15 bases remaining between them. Germline V gene sequence: CDR1 LNHDA, CDR2 SQIVND (reference sequence). This CDR3 has 15 amino acids. CDR3 protein: CASSPMSGPNTEAFF. In nucleotides, the CDR3 is TGTGCCAGTAGCCCTATGTCAGGGCCGAACACTGAAGCTTTCTTT.

The rearrangement uses TRBV4-1 and TRBJ1-1, with a tentative D call TRBD1 (5 bases). CDR1 and CDR2 (germline): MGHRA, YSYEKL. Trimming stripped 1 base from V and 6 bases from J, with 33 bases between. This CDR3 has 21 amino acids. In nucleotides, the CDR3 is TGCGCCAGCAGCCAAGCGAACAGACTACTCTGGGCTGAGGGACGCTCCCCTGAAGCTTTCTTT. Its translation is CASSQANRLLWAEGRSPEAFF.

A single count supports this clone. The V call is TRBV5-5, the J call TRBJ1-4, with TRBD1 matching 9 bases. Looked up from germline, CDR1 is SGHKS and CDR2 is YYEKEE (reference sequence). CDR3 length: 15 amino acids. J lost 5 bases, V lost 4 bases, and 6 bases had no gene match. DNA of the CDR3: TGTGCCAGCAGCCCTCCGGGACAGGGAAATGAAAAACTGTTTTTT. Translation gives CASSPPGQGNEKLFF.

The V gene is TRBV28, the J gene TRBJ1-4; TRBD1 is a possible D gene (5 bases). Trimming took 7 bases from V and 3 from J, leaving 15 bases between them. CDR1 and CDR2 (germline): MDHEN, SYDVKM. The CDR3 is 15 amino acids. CDR3 protein: CASTSIGTPNEKLFF. DNA for the CDR3: TGTGCCAGCACTTCCATCGGGACTCCTAATGAAAAACTGTTTTTT. Full variable domain (rest looked up from reference TRBV28 and TRBJ1-4): DVKVTQSSRYLVKRTGEKVFLECVQDMDHENMFWYRQDPGLGLRLIYFSYDVKMKEKGDIPEGYSVSREKKERFSLILESASTNQTSMYLCASTSIGTPNEKLFFGSGTQLSVL.

This chain uses TRBV21-1 with TRBJ2-5. TRBV21-1 is tagged as a pseudogene. The CDR3 totals 15 residues. The chain's CDR3 is CASSNQDRAPGTQYF. In DNA, the CDR3 is TGTGCCAGCAGCAACCAGGACCGGGCCCCTGGGACCCAGTACTTC.

V is TRBV12-5 and J is TRBJ2-3; D may be TRBD2 (5 bases). V gave up 1 base and J gave up 2 bases, with 7 bases separating them. The CDR3 length is 14 residues. CDR1 is LGHNT, CDR2 FRNRAP, per germline. The CDR3 sequence is CASGLERITDTQYF. CDR3 DNA: TGTGCTAGTGGTTTGGAGCGGATCACAGATACGCAGTATTTT. The full variable domain, in which reference TRBV12-5 and TRBJ2-3 provide the parts outside the CDR3, is DARVTQTPRHKVTEMGQEVTMRCQPILGHNTVFWYRQTMMQGLELLAYFRNRAPLDDSGMPKDRFSAEMPDATLATLKIQPSEPRDSAVYFCASGLERITDTQYFGPGTRLTVL.

The chain has TRBV5-1 and TRBJ1-6; D gene ambiguous. Per the germline V gene, CDR1 is SGHRS and CDR2 is YFSETQ. The length of the CDR3 is 15 residues. V was shortened by 4 bases and J by 5 bases, with 13 bases between the two germline ends. The CDR3 is CASSRGSSNNSPLHF. The CDR3 nucleotides read TGCGCCAGCAGCCGAGGGTCATCCAATAATTCACCCCTCCACTTT.

V usage is TRBV2 and J usage is TRBJ2-7; 12 bases fit TRBD1. With V trimmed by 4 bases and J by 4 bases, 2 bases remained unmatched. CDR3 length: 14 amino acids. The germline V gene encodes CDR1 SNHLY and CDR2 FYNNEI. The CDR3, as DNA: TGTGCCAGCAGTGGGGACAGGGGGCTTTACGAGCAGTACTTC. Protein: CASSGDRGLYEQYF.